This TCR beta chain was found in a study of PD-1 blockade in classical Hodgkin lymphoma. Study background: Patients were administered nivolumab (3 mg/kg intravenously) every 2 weeks. General study results and limits: Newly diagnosed patients were reported to exhibit reduced baseline TCR diversity relative to healthy donors. Exclusion was the outcome for patients who began nivolumab under 1 year after ASCT. Complete responders possessed baseline diversity comparable to newly diagnosed patients.

The time point was: cycle 4 day 1 (C4D1), after more than five weeks of nivolumab. Exposure to brentuximab vedotin varied, and each patient had relapsed following autologous stem cell transplantation. A word on this clone: What it recognizes is unknown.

The V gene's germline CDR1 is MDHEN and CDR2 SYDVKM. The CDR3 totals 15 residues. V lost 5 bases and J lost 0; bases outside the gene matches: 6. Only in-frame clones appear in the TCRdb table, and some are missing; sequencing was by immunoSEQ multiplex PCR. This sample has 13,000 or so clones, with 65% to 85% found just once. The chain recombines TRBV28 with TRBJ1-2; 7 bases agree with TRBD1. The receptor was isolated from a human donor with classical Hodgkin lymphoma. The specimen was peripheral blood mononuclear cells (PBMCs), collected before the fourth cycle of nivolumab. DNA of the CDR3: TGTGCCAGCAGTACCCGGGACAGAGCTAACTATGGCTACACCTTC. It specifies CASSTRDRANYGYTF.